These 5 T cell receptor beta chains came from one sample sequenced in a study of blood T cell repertoires in COVID-19. Only in-frame clones appear in the TCRdb table, and some are missing; sequencing was by immunoSEQ multiplex PCR. The sample lists about 230,000 clones, around 83% occurring once. The material sequenced was peripheral blood. These receptors originate from a man in his forties who had recovered from COVID-19.

This chain joins TRBV6-2 or TRBV6-3 and TRBJ2-7; maybe TRBD1 (6 bases). The CDR3 is 15 amino acids. Germline CDR1 is MNHEY and CDR2 is SVGEGT. V lost 2 bases and J lost 3, with 14 bases in between. The CDR3 nucleotides are TGTGCCAGCAGTTACGATTCACAGGGTCACTACGAGCAGTACTTC. It codes for CASSYDSQGHYEQYF.

The chain has TRBV9 and TRBJ1-2; D is perhaps TRBD1 (5 bases). The V and J ends lost 4 bases and 5 bases respectively, with 12 bases between them. This CDR3 is built from 13 residues. From germline, CDR1 is SGDLS and CDR2 YYNGEE. The CDR3 nucleotides are TGTGCCAGCAGCCAAGCAGGGAGGTATGGCTACACCTTC. The encoded protein is CASSQAGRYGYTF.

This clone was picked up a small number of times. J is TRBJ2-5 and V is TRBV6-5, with D perhaps matching TRBD2 (5 bases). The CDR3 spans 15 residues. Germline V lookup: CDR1 MNHEY, CDR2 SVGAGI. Trimming took off 6 bases at V and 7 bases at J, with 21 bases between the two ends. The CDR3 loop reads CASRGTRRTSGTQYF. As DNA, the CDR3 is TGTGCCAGCAGGGGTACTCGGAGGACCTCGGGGACCCAGTACTTC.

The V gene is TRBV4-3, the J gene TRBJ1-3; maybe TRBD1 (5 bases). Trimming removed 0 bases at V and 2 bases at J, with 8 bases between. Germline V gene data show CDR1 as LGHNA and CDR2 as YSLEER. This CDR3 contains 15 residues. In DNA form, the CDR3 reads TGCGCCAGCAGCCAAGATACCAGGGCTGGAAACACCATATATTTT. The encoded protein is CASSQDTRAGNTIYF.

The rearrangement links TRBV12-5 to TRBJ2-1; 9 positions match TRBD2. The CDR3 consists of 16 residues. CDR1 and CDR2 (germline): LGHNT, FRNRAP. Germline trimming cut 2 bases from V and 4 bases from J; bases unmatched to any gene: 6. In nucleotides, the CDR3 is TGTGCTAGTGGTTTGTCCAGCGGGGGGCCTTACAATGAGCAGTTCTTC. It codes for CASGLSSGGPYNEQFF.